This T cell receptor beta chain was sequenced for a study of blood T cells in healthy people across ages. Whole-study findings and limits: A conclusive naive versus antigen-experienced comparison was prevented by the unsorted PBMCs.

This CDR3 region has 14 residues. Germline trimming cut 1 base from V and 2 bases from J; bases unmatched to any gene: 2. CDR1 is SGDLS, CDR2 YYNGEE, per germline. Healthy Caucasian individuals from Russia aged roughly 6 to 100 were enrolled as donors. This clonotype has a count of ten or more. The target antigen is unknown. With a J-beta primer mix and a sample-barcoded 5' primer, a second PCR ran about 7 to 11 cycles. A 12-random-nucleotide template-switch adaptor tagged each cDNA molecule. TCRdb re-called the 5' RACE reads with MiXCR, one entry per CDR3 protein. This sample has 630,000 or so distinct CDR3 sequences, with about 28% found just once.

The receptor comes from a woman over 75 in good health. The rearrangement joins TRBV9 to TRBJ2-5; 7 nucleotides match TRBD1. Material for sequencing was blood. The CDR3 spells CASSVRDSQETQYF. The CDR3 DNA follows: TGTGCCAGCAGCGTAAGGGACAGTCAAGAGACCCAGTACTTC.